The 17 T cell receptor beta chains below all came from one sample that was sequenced in a study of blood T cell repertoires in COVID-19. The repertoire was sequenced with immunoSEQ multiplex PCR; TCRdb's copy has only in-frame clones and lacks some. The sample includes about 65,000 clones, approximately 83% seen only once; the top ten take roughly 10%. The sequenced sample consisted of peripheral blood. All receptors come from a man aged 50-59 years with COVID-19, enrolled during active disease.

This sequence joins TRBV18 and TRBJ2-3; D call uncertain. The CDR3 length is 11 residues. Trimming stripped 3 bases from V and 6 bases from J, with 4 bases between. Per germline, CDR1 KGHSH and CDR2 LQKENI. The CDR3 sequence is CASSPEDTQYF. The CDR3 DNA reads as TGTGCCAGCTCACCGGAGGATACGCAGTATTTT. The entire variable domain, with the rest obtained from reference TRBV18 and TRBJ2-3, is as follows: NAGVMQNPRHLVRRRGQEARLRCSPMKGHSHVYWYRQLPEEGLKFMVYLQKENIIDESGMPKERFSAEFPKEGPSILRIQQVVRGDSAAYFCASSPEDTQYFGPGTRLTVL.

V gene TRBV5-1 combines with J gene TRBJ2-5; D might be TRBD2 (6 bases). CDR1 SGHRS and CDR2 YFSETQ come from the germline V gene. This CDR3 comprises 14 residues. V lost 0 bases and J lost 9, with 15 bases in between. The DNA of the CDR3 is TGCGCCAGCAGCTTGGTTGGGGGGATGACAGCCCAGTACTTC. Its translation: CASSLVGGMTAQYF.

The V and J genes are TRBV19 and TRBJ2-4, with 7 bases lining up with TRBD1. This CDR3 contains 14 residues. Trimming took 5 bases from V and 6 from J; bases not matched to a gene: 7. Germline CDR1 is LNHDA and CDR2 is SQIVND (reference sequence). CDR3 loop: CASSGDRALNIQYF. CDR3 bases: TGTGCCAGTAGTGGTGACAGGGCCTTAAACATTCAGTACTTC.

The CDR3 protein is CATGRGYTGELFF. The CDR3 DNA is TGTGCCACCGGGCGGGGCTACACCGGGGAGCTGTTTTTT. The V call is TRBV24-1, the J call TRBJ2-2, with D perhaps TRBD2 (6 bases). Germline V CDR1 and CDR2: KGHDR, SFDVKD. Trimming left V 9 bases short and J 3 bases short, with 10 bases between. CDR3 length: 13 amino acids.

This chain uses TRBV5-1 with TRBJ2-7; 7 bases align to TRBD1. This CDR3 is built from 16 residues. Trimming took 7 bases from V and 1 from J; bases not matched to a gene: 14. CDR1 is SGHRS, CDR2 YFSETQ, per germline. The CDR3 DNA follows: TGCGCCAGCCAACCCACAGGGGCAGGGGCTTCCTACGAGCAGTACTTC. It translates to CASQPTGAGASYEQYF.

The CDR3 is CSASRGLDNEQFF. The CDR3 DNA follows: TGCAGTGCTAGTCGGGGACTTGACAATGAGCAGTTCTTC. The chain couples TRBV20-1 to TRBJ2-1, with D perhaps matching TRBD2 (6 bases). The CDR3 length is 13 residues. Between the trimmed V and J ends, which lost 3 bases and 5 bases, there was a span of 11 bases. Germline V gene sequence: CDR1 DFQATT, CDR2 SNEGSKA (reference sequence).

The rearrangement links TRBV28 to TRBJ1-1; TRBD1 might be the D (5 bases). V was clipped by 1 base and J by 10 bases, with 10 bases between them. Germline-derived CDR1 and CDR2 are MDHEN and SYDVKM. The CDR3 is made up of 12 amino acids. In DNA, the CDR3 is TGTGCCAGCAGTTTATCCCAAAGGGGAGCTTTCTTT. As protein: CASSLSQRGAFF. The full variable domain, completed using reference TRBV28 and TRBJ1-1, is DVKVTQSSRYLVKRTGEKVFLECVQDMDHENMFWYRQDPGLGLRLIYFSYDVKMKEKGDIPEGYSVSREKKERFSLILESASTNQTSMYLCASSLSQRGAFFGQGTRLTVV.

The chain employs TRBV2 and TRBJ2-5, with D maybe TRBD2 (5 bases). This CDR3 contains 14 residues. V was trimmed by 7 bases and J by 2 bases, leaving 14 bases between them. The germline gives CDR1 SNHLY, CDR2 FYNNEI. The CDR3 sequence is CASKPGERQETQYF. The CDR3 bases are TGTGCCAGCAAACCGGGTGAGCGGCAAGAGACCCAGTACTTC.

A single count supports this clone. This chain links TRBV4-1 with TRBJ2-3; a weak D match, TRBD2 (6 bases). The germline V gene has CDR1 MGHRA and CDR2 YSYEKL. V was pared by 2 bases and J by 4 bases, with 19 bases between. The CDR3 extends over 17 amino acids. CDR3 coding DNA: TGCGCCAGCAGCCAAAAGATAGCGGTTGGAGGGTCAGATACGCAGTATTTT. This gives the protein CASSQKIAVGGSDTQYF.

This clone was recorded a few times. The chain uses TRBV2 and TRBJ1-2; possible D gene TRBD1, 5 bases. The length of the CDR3 is 15 residues. Trimming took 0 bases from V and 4 from J, leaving 12 bases between them. Germline V gene lookup returns CDR1 SNHLY and CDR2 FYNNEI. In nucleotides, the CDR3 is TGTGCCAGCAGTGAAGCTCCGGGGGGAAGCTATGGCTACACCTTC. Its translation: CASSEAPGGSYGYTF. Filled out from reference TRBV2 and TRBJ1-2, the complete variable domain reads EPEVTQTPSHQVTQMGQEVILRCVPISNHLYFYWYRQILGQKVEFLVSFYNNEISEKSEIFDDQFSVERPDGSNFTLKIRSTKLEDSAMYFCASSEAPGGSYGYTFGSGTRLTVV.

The chain employs TRBV28 and TRBJ1-2, with D possibly being TRBD1 (6 bases). The CDR3 totals 14 residues. The V gene's germline CDR1 is MDHEN and CDR2 SYDVKM. The V and J ends lost 5 bases and 8 bases respectively, with 18 bases between them. In nucleotides, the CDR3 is TGTGCCAGCAGTGCAACCGGGACACCTGTAGGCTACACCTTC. This encodes CASSATGTPVGYTF.

The rearrangement uses TRBV28 and TRBJ2-4; D possibly corresponds to TRBD1 (7 bases). V gave up 2 bases and J gave up 7 bases, with 12 bases separating them. The germline V gene encodes CDR1 MDHEN and CDR2 SYDVKM. This CDR3 contains 14 residues. This CDR3 reads CASSLGQEGNIQYF. CDR3 sequence (DNA): TGTGCCAGCAGTTTAGGACAGGAGGGTAACATTCAGTACTTC. The complete variable domain, with remaining parts taken from reference TRBV28 and TRBJ2-4, reads DVKVTQSSRYLVKRTGEKVFLECVQDMDHENMFWYRQDPGLGLRLIYFSYDVKMKEKGDIPEGYSVSREKKERFSLILESASTNQTSMYLCASSLGQEGNIQYFGAGTRLSVL.

V gene TRBV19 combines with J gene TRBJ2-1; perhaps TRBD2 as D (5 bases). Germline V CDR1 and CDR2: LNHDA, SQIVND (reference sequence). This CDR3 spans 21 amino acids. Deletions cut 0 bases from V and 0 bases from J, with 24 bases between. The CDR3 is CASSIDPILEGRTSSYNEQFF. The CDR3 region has the DNA TGTGCCAGTAGTATAGATCCTATACTAGAAGGGAGAACAAGCTCCTACAATGAGCAGTTCTTC.

The chain combines TRBV5-5 with TRBJ2-7, with 7 bases matching TRBD2. The CDR3 extends over 15 amino acids. The ends lost 1 base at V and 2 bases at J; junction bases unmatched: 6. Germline loops: CDR1 SGHKS, CDR2 YYEKEE (reference sequence). In DNA form, the CDR3 reads TGTGCCAGCAGCTTGCCAGGGAGGGCCGCCTACGAGCAGTACTTC. Protein sequence: CASSLPGRAAYEQYF.

The V call is TRBV9, the J call TRBJ2-7; tentative D call: TRBD1 (6 bases). The germline V gene encodes CDR1 SGDLS and CDR2 YYNGEE. The CDR3 extends over 13 amino acids. V dropped 4 bases and J dropped 3 bases, with 11 bases sitting between them. The CDR3 bases are TGTGCCAGCAGCCCGGACAGAGACTACGAGCAGTACTTC. Its translation: CASSPDRDYEQYF.

The V gene is TRBV3-1 (or the pseudogene TRBV3-2), the J gene TRBJ1-2, with 7 bases aligning to TRBD1. Looked up from germline, CDR1 is LGHDT and CDR2 is YNNKEL (reference sequence). Losses at the gene ends were 1 base for V and 0 bases for J; bases not matched to a gene: 2. This CDR3 is built from 15 residues. The CDR3 nucleotides are TGTGCCAGCAGCCAAGGGGACAGTGCTAACTATGGCTACACCTTC. This codes for CASSQGDSANYGYTF.

CDR3 in amino acids: CASSYQREGPEQFF. The CDR3 region has the DNA TGTGCCAGCAGTTACCAACGGGAGGGCCCTGAGCAGTTCTTC. This chain connects TRBV6-5 to TRBJ2-1; TRBD2 aligns across 8 bases. Trimming at V came to 2 bases and at J to 9 bases, leaving 6 bases not matched to a gene. CDR1 is MNHEY and CDR2 is SVGAGI in the germline V gene. There are 14 residues in the CDR3.